This TCR beta chain appears in the sequencing data of a study of control samples from healthy donors and cancer patients. The CDR3 sequence is 14 residues long. Germline V gene data show CDR1 as SNHLY and CDR2 as FYNNEI. This table comes from immunoSEQ multiplex PCR, and its TCRdb copy is limited to in-frame clones, with some not included. Among 90,000 to 100,000 clones listed, 90% were seen once. Regarding this clone: One end of the junction fails to match germline, which may point to a read error.

This chain uses TRBV2 with TRBJ2-5; either TRBD1 or TRBD2 may fit D (7 bases each). The sequence derives from a woman younger than 35 in good health. Source material: blood. In nucleotides, the CDR3 is TGTGCCGGCAGTGAAGCGGGGACAGAAGAGACCCAGTACTTC. This encodes CAGSEAGTEETQYF.